This TCR beta chain was recorded in a study of blood T cell repertoires in COVID-19 (TCRdb year 2020). In terms of the full investigation: The collaborator samples originated in the United States, Italy and Spain and spanned the acute and convalescent phases of COVID-19. A freely available public database, intended as a resource for researchers studying the immune response to SARS-CoV-2, is where the repertoires were released. The prospective study material was composed of cDNA or gDNA derived from T cells, B-cell-depleted T cells, or PBMCs. Deeply sampled blood TCRbeta repertoires from subjects exposed to, actively infected with, or recovered from COVID-19 were included in the dataset. Where available, HLA class I and class II types were taken from metadata supplied by the sample provider and were not determined by assay-based typing. Nearly every sample came with metadata listing a de-identified subject ID, COVID-19 status, age in years and sex. Samples were obtained from the ongoing ImmuneRACE study (first 160 participants) and from about 1,300 subjects provided by 6 global collaborators. Paper-wide results and their limitations: Clinical and demographic metadata were provided uncurated, with the amount varying by source and participant.

The immunoSEQ Assay, a bias-controlled multiplex PCR, was used to amplify TCRbeta CDR3 regions from genomic DNA. Processing in the source paper ran as follows. Within the assay, amplification of reference gene primers was used to estimate how many nucleated cells each sample contained. Sequence reads were collapsed and filtered to measure the absolute abundance of every unique TCRbeta CDR3 rearrangement. Productive Simpson clonality was computed per sample as the square root of Simpson's diversity index over productive rearrangements. As stored in TCRdb, this immuneACCESS dataset retains in-frame rearrangements with V and J assigned. A fraction of the clones does not appear; measured against another copy, unresolved V genes explain less than half of the discrepancy, and the remainder lacks a known reason. V and J calls and clone size are as listed in that table; D and trimming were resolved from the DNA. The sample records about 110,000 clones, 76% of which are singletons. Over 3.5% of the sample is held by the ten biggest clonotypes.

This clone has just one count. Its antigen remains unidentified. Per-base qualities were not stored, and no clone one base away is much larger. CDR1 is given as LNHDA and CDR2 as SQIVND, both from the germline V gene (reference sequence). Trimming leaves V shorter by 4 bases and J shorter by 0 bases, with the junction holding 3 bases beyond the gene matches. From its cysteine to its phenylalanine, the CDR3 spans 15 amino acids. Only CDR3 DNA is held: 45 bases, read in frame from base 1. Collaborating institutions collected whole blood in K2EDTA tubes following their own protocols. For TCRbeta analysis, collaborators shipped samples as frozen whole blood, isolated PBMCs, or DNA extracted from either of those sample types.

The sample comprised peripheral blood. The sequence was obtained from a woman older than 75 with acute or convalescent COVID-19. The chain joins TRBV19 to TRBJ2-5, with 9 middle bases fitting TRBD2. The CDR3 protein is CASSRASGNQETQYF. The sequenced DNA: TGTGCCAGTAGTAGGGCTAGCGGGAACCAAGAGACCCAGTACTTC.